Listed below are T cell receptor beta chains from one sample, sequenced in a study of blood T cell repertoires in COVID-19. Here immunoSEQ multiplex PCR was the method, and the copy in TCRdb shows in-frame clones only, minus some. The sample yields about 270,000 clones, approximately 91% seen once. Sequences were obtained from PBMCs or T cells enriched from blood (not recorded which). These receptors were taken from a woman in her forties with acute COVID-19. CDR3s include the opening cysteine and the closing phenylalanine or tryptophan.

v_gene,j_gene,CDR3aa
TRBV19,TRBJ2-2,CASSLLAGDNTGELFF
TRBV29-1,TRBJ2-1,CSVSGGAYNEQFF
TRBV2,TRBJ2-7,CASSVVEQYF
TRBV18,TRBJ2-1,CASCDRGGGNEQFF
TRBV25-1,TRBJ1-2,CASSESVADTF
TRBV30,TRBJ2-1,CAWSAPLAPRPYNEQFF
TRBV28,TRBJ2-7,CASSSISLGTGARGQYF
TRBV11-2,TRBJ2-3,CASSFWRETDTQYF
TRBV6-5,TRBJ1-3,CASRGTGGENTIYF
TRBV9,TRBJ2-3,CASSVAGSGGADTQYF
TRBV2,TRBJ1-5,CASSDRGGQPQHF
TRBV5-1,TRBJ2-1,CASSSTSGSYNEQFF
TRBV28,TRBJ2-2,CASRTTGGNGELFF
TRBV19,TRBJ2-5,CASRREQGRGTQYF
TRBV7-8,TRBJ2-5,CASSLEGGGFSGETQYF